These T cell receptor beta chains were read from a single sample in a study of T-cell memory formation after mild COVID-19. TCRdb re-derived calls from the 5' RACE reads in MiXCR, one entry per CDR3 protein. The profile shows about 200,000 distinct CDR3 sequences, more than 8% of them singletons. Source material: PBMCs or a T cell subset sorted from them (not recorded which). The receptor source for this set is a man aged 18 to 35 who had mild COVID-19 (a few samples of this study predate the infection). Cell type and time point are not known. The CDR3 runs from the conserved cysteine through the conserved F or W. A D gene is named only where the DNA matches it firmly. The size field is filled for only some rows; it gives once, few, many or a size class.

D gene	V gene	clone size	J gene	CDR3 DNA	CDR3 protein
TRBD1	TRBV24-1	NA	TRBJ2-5	TGTGCCACCAGTGATACGACAGGGGGCGGAGAGACCCAGTACTTC	CATSDTTGGGETQYF
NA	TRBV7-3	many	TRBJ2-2	TGTGCCAGCAGCCCTACGGGGCTGACCGGGGAGCTGTTTTTT	CASSPTGLTGELFF
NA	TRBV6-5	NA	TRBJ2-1	TGTGCCAGCAGCAGGAAGGGAAAGGCAGGGGATGAGCAGTTCTTC	CASSRKGKAGDEQFF
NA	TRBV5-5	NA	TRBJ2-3	TGTGCCAGCAGCTTACGTTCGAGGGGTGAGGGTGATACGCAGTATTTT	CASSLRSRGEGDTQYF
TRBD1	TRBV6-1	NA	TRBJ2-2	TGTGCCTCCACCCGGACAGGGGGTGTCGGGGAGCTGTTTTTT	CASTRTGGVGELFF
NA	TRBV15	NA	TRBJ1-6	TGTGCCACCAGCAGGACCTCCCCAGGCTCACCCCTCCACTTT	CATSRTSPGSPLHF
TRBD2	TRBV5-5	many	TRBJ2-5	TGTGCCAGCAGCGTTACTAGCGGGGAAGAGACCCAGTACTTC	CASSVTSGEETQYF
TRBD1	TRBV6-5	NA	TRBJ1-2	TGTGCCAGCAGAAACAGGGGCGGCTACACCTTC	CASRNRGGYTF
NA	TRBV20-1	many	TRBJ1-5	TGCAGTGCTCCGAGGACAGTGAACAATCAGCCCCAGCATTTT	CSAPRTVNNQPQHF
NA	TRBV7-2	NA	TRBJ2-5	TGTGCCAGCAGCTACCAACAGGGTAGGCAAGAGACCCAGTACTTC	CASSYQQGRQETQYF
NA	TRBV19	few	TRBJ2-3	TGTGCCACGAGGCACTTGAGGAGCACAGATACGCAGTATTTT	CATRHLRSTDTQYF
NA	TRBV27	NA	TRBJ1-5	TGTGCCAGCAGTTTATCTGGGGGGCGTCAGCCCCAGCATTTT	CASSLSGGRQPQHF
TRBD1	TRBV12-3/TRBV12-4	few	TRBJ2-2	TGTGCCAGCAGTTCGACCTCCAGGGGGCGCTGGACCGGGGAGCTGTTTTTT	CASSSTSRGRWTGELFF
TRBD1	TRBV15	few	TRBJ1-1	TGTGCCACCAGCAGAGGGAACAGGGGTGAAGCTTTCTTT	CATSRGNRGEAFF
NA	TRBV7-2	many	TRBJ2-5	TGTGCCAGCAGCAATAGCGTGGAGACCCAGTACTTC	CASSNSVETQYF
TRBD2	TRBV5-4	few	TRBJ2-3	TGTGCCAGCAGCTTGGTGTCTGCGGGGGAAGCAGATACGCAGTATTTT	CASSLVSAGEADTQYF
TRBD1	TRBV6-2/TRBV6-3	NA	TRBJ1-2	TGTGCCAGCAGCCTGCTTGGACAGGGCGGCTATGGCTACACCTTC	CASSLLGQGGYGYTF
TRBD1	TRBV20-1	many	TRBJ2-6	TGCAGTGCTAGGGGGACAGGGGGCCCTGGGGCCAACGTCCTGACTTTC	CSARGTGGPGANVLTF
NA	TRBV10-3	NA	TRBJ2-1	TGTGCCATCAGTGAGACAGACAGCTTCCCCCCCAATGAGCAGTTCTTC	CAISETDSFPPNEQFF
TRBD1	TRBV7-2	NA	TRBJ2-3	TGTGCCAGCAGTCGGGACAGGTGGGCCACAGATACGCAGTATTTT	CASSRDRWATDTQYF
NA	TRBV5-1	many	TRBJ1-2	TGCGCCAGCAGCCGGGGAGACCGCGACAGAGCCGGTGGCTACACCTTC	CASSRGDRDRAGGYTF
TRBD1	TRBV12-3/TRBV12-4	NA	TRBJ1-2	TGTGCCAGCAGTCCCCTAGAGGGGACAGGGGGCTACACCTTC	CASSPLEGTGGYTF
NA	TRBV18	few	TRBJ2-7	TGTGCCAGCTCACCACCCCAGGGTGATACCTACGAGCAGTACTTC	CASSPPQGDTYEQYF
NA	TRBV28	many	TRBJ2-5	TGTGCCAGCAGTCCCGACCCCGAGCAGAGGGGGACCCAGTACTTC	CASSPDPEQRGTQYF
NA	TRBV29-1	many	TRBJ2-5	TGCAGCGTTTACCTACCCTCAGGGTCCCAGTACTTC	CSVYLPSGSQYF
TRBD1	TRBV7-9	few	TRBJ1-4	TGTGCCAGCAGCTTCGGACAGGGGAGAACTAATGAAAAACTGTTTTTT	CASSFGQGRTNEKLFF
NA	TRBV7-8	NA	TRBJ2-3	TGTGCCAGCACCTTGAGGGGGGGCACAGATACGCAGTATTTT	CASTLRGGTDTQYF
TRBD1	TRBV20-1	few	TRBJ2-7	TGCAGTGCTATACTCCACCGGGACAGCGAGACCTACGAGCAGTACTTC	CSAILHRDSETYEQYF
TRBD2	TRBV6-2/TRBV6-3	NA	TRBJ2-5	TGTGCCAGCAGTTATACTAGCGGGGGGAGACAAGAGACCCAGTACTTC	CASSYTSGGRQETQYF
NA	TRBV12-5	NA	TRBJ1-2	TGTGCTAGTGGTTTGAGGGTACTCTATGGCTACACCTTC	CASGLRVLYGYTF
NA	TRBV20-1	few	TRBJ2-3	TGCAGTCGTAACTTGGGGAGGACTAGCACAGATACGCAGTATTTT	CSRNLGRTSTDTQYF
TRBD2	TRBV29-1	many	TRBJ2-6	TGCAGCGTTGCGGGGGGAATCTCTGGGGCCAACGTCCTGACTTTC	CSVAGGISGANVLTF
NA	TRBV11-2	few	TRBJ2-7	TGTGCCAGCAGCTTACCGACTTCCTACGAGCAGTACTTC	CASSLPTSYEQYF
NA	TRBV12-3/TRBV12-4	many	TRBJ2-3	TGTGCCAGCAGTCGGACAGCTAGCACAGATACGCAGTATTTT	CASSRTASTDTQYF
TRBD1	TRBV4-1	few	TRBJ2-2	TGCGCCAGCAGCCAAAAGGACAGGGTGGCGAACACCGGGGAGCTGTTTTTT	CASSQKDRVANTGELFF
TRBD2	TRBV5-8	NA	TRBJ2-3	TGTGCCAGCAGCTTGGCTAGCGGGGGGCGCACAGATACGCAGTATTTT	CASSLASGGRTDTQYF
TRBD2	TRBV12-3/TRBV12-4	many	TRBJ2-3	TGTGCCAGCAGTGGGACTAGCGGGGGCACAGATACGCAGTATTTT	CASSGTSGGTDTQYF
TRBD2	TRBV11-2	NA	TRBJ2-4	TGTGCCAGCAGTGTAAGGGCGCTAGCGGGGGCCGTCATAGCCAAAAACATTCAGTACTTC	CASSVRALAGAVIAKNIQYF
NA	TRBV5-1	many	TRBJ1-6	TGCGCCAGCAGCTTGATCGGGTTTGGAGATTCACCCCTCCACTTT	CASSLIGFGDSPLHF
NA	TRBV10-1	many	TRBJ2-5	TGCGCCAGCAGTGCCCAGTACCAAGAGACCCAGTACTTC	CASSAQYQETQYF
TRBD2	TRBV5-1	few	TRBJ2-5	TGCGCCAGCAGCGCCGCCGGGACTAACAGGGAGACCCAGTACTTC	CASSAAGTNRETQYF
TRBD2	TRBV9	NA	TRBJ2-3	TGTGCCAGCAGCGCCCCCGGGACTAGCGGGGGAATCACAGATACGCAGTATTTT	CASSAPGTSGGITDTQYF
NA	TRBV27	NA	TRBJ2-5	TGTGCCAGCAGTGATTTATCCGCGGGTCAAGAGACCCAGTACTTC	CASSDLSAGQETQYF
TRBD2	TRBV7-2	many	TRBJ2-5	TGTGCCAGCAGCTTAGCGACTAGCGGGGGGTCTAAGACCCAGTACTTC	CASSLATSGGSKTQYF
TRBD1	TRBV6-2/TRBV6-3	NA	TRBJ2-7	TGTGCCAGCAGTTACTCGACAGGGAACATTGGCGAGCAGTACTTC	CASSYSTGNIGEQYF
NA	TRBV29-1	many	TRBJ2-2	TGCAGCGTTGTTGTTTCCCAAGACGGGGAGCTGTTTTTT	CSVVVSQDGELFF
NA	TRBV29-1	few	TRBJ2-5	TGCAGCTGGGTGGGGCAACCGTACCAAGAGACCCAGTACTTC	CSWVGQPYQETQYF
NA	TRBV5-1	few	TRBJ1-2	TGCGCCAGCAGCGAAGCGGGAAACTATGGCTACACCTTC	CASSEAGNYGYTF
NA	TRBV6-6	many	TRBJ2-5	TGTGCCAGCAGGAAAGGGGAGACCCAGTACTTC	CASRKGETQYF
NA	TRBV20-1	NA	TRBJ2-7	TGCAGTGCTAGTCTAGGGGACGGCGAGCAGTACTTC	CSASLGDGEQYF
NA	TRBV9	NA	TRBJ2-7	TGTGCCAGCAGCGTAGAAGGGGGGGGTTACGAGCAGTACTTC	CASSVEGGGYEQYF
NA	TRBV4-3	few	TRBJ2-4	TGCGCCAGCAGCCAAGACAGGGACATTCAGTACTTC	CASSQDRDIQYF